The 11 T cell receptor beta chains presented below share a single source sample, sequenced in a study of control samples from healthy donors and cancer patients. Clones were sequenced by immunoSEQ multiplex PCR, and TCRdb holds only the in-frame ones, with some missing. The sample contains about 180,000 clones, almost 90% of which appear only once. The sample taken for sequencing was blood. The receptors shown here come from a woman in her fifties or sixties in good health.

The V and J genes are TRBV7-2 and TRBJ2-3; the D gene is possibly TRBD2 (6 bases). This CDR3 comprises 15 residues. Germline CDR1 is SGHTA and CDR2 is FQGNSA. Trimming pared 1 base from V and 2 bases from J, leaving 10 bases between. CDR3 in amino acids: CASSLVAVATDTQYF. The CDR3 region has the DNA TGTGCCAGCAGCTTAGTAGCGGTTGCCACAGATACGCAGTATTTT.

This sequence joins TRBV6-2 or TRBV6-3 and TRBJ1-1; no definite D call. V was pared by 6 bases and J by 1 base, with 15 bases between. Per the germline V gene, CDR1 is MNHEY and CDR2 is SVGEGT. CDR3 length: 15 amino acids. CDR3 residues: CASSQTLRANTEAFF. The CDR3 bases are TGTGCCAGCAGCCAGACCCTCCGGGCGAACACTGAAGCTTTCTTT.

This chain uses TRBV7-3 with TRBJ2-4; weak D call: TRBD2 (7 bases). The CDR3 contains 15 residues. Germline V CDR1 and CDR2: SGHTA, FQGTGA. Trimming cost V 5 bases and J 5 bases, with 16 bases left between them. The CDR3 region has the DNA TGTGCCAGCAGCGTCTGGGGGGGCGCGGAAAACATTCAGTACTTC. Encoded protein: CASSVWGGAENIQYF.

This clone was seen just once. This chain joins TRBV7-9 and TRBJ2-1; 9 bases are shared with TRBD2. V shed 2 bases and J 3 bases; nucleotides not matched to a gene: 11. Germline CDR1 is SEHNR and CDR2 is FQNEAQ (reference sequence). CDR3 length: 18 amino acids. The CDR3 here is CASSLFDPSGRIYNEQFF. The CDR3 DNA reads as TGTGCCAGCAGCTTATTCGACCCGAGCGGGAGGATCTACAATGAGCAGTTCTTC.

J is TRBJ2-7 and V is TRBV7-9; the D gene is possibly TRBD2 (6 bases). This CDR3 contains 14 residues. The V end was cut by 7 bases, the J end by 2 bases, with 15 bases between. Germline values: CDR1 SEHNR, CDR2 FQNEAQ (reference sequence). The CDR3 nucleotides read TGTGCCAGCACTGAAAGCGGGCTTCCCTACGAGCAGTACTTC. Amino acid sequence: CASTESGLPYEQYF.

The genes are TRBV25-1 and TRBJ1-4; 9 nucleotides align to TRBD1. CDR3 length: 16 amino acids. V shed 4 bases and J 5 bases; nucleotides not matched to a gene: 8. CDR1 and CDR2 (germline): MGHDK, SYGVNS. Here the CDR3 DNA reads TGTGCCAGCAGTGCCCAGACAGGGGGTTTAAATGAAAAACTGTTTTTT. Translation gives CASSAQTGGLNEKLFF.

V gene TRBV9 combines with J gene TRBJ2-5; D unclear. Germline values: CDR1 SGDLS, CDR2 YYNGEE. Trimming shortened V by 0 bases and J by 5 bases, and 11 bases separated the two germline ends. This CDR3 is built from 14 residues. In DNA, the CDR3 is TGTGCCAGCAGCGTAGAAGCCCGAGTGGAGACCCAGTACTTC. This codes for CASSVEARVETQYF.

The chain recombines TRBV6-5 with TRBJ2-1; D gene uncertain. With 2 bases removed from V and 1 base from J, the gap between germline ends came to 12 bases. Germline V lookup: CDR1 MNHEY, CDR2 SVGAGI. The length of the CDR3 is 16 residues. CDR3 amino acids: CASSYPSAPSYNEQFF. The CDR3 DNA is TGTGCCAGCAGTTACCCCTCGGCGCCTTCCTACAATGAGCAGTTCTTC.

This chain connects TRBV6-2 or TRBV6-3 to TRBJ1-5, with D uncertain. V was clipped by 3 bases and J by 1 base, with 10 bases between them. The CDR3 has 15 residues. Germline V gives CDR1 MNHEY, CDR2 SVGEGT. This CDR3 reads CASSYGETSNQPQHF. CDR3 nucleotides: TGTGCCAGCAGTTATGGCGAGACAAGCAATCAGCCCCAGCATTTT.

The chain recombines TRBV11-1 with TRBJ2-1, with no clear D. The germline V gene has CDR1 SGHAT and CDR2 FQDESV (reference sequence). The CDR3 contains 13 residues. The V end lost 5 bases, the J end lost 7 bases, and 12 bases lay between the germline ends. CDR3 in amino acids: CASSNGRKNEQFF. CDR3 nucleotides: TGTGCCAGCAGCAACGGACGGAAGAATGAGCAGTTCTTC.

The chain has TRBV4-1 and TRBJ2-5, with a tentative D call TRBD1 (5 bases). The V and J ends lost 0 bases and 4 bases respectively, with 12 bases between them. CDR3 length: 15 residues. Germline values: CDR1 MGHRA, CDR2 YSYEKL. CDR3: CASSQEGVRRETQYF. The CDR3, as DNA: TGCGCCAGCAGCCAAGAAGGGGTAAGGCGAGAGACCCAGTACTTC.